The 21 T cell receptor beta chains below come from one sample, sequenced in a study of PD-L1 blockade in urothelial cancer. Assay: immunoSEQ multiplex PCR; the TCRdb copy retains only in-frame clones and omits some. The sample contains over 100,000 clones, around 93% of which appear only once. Time point meaning: peripheral blood 6 weeks after treatment start. The sequences come from PBMCs, collected around atezolizumab (anti-PD-L1) treatment. The receptors were sampled from a man between 60 and 75 years old with urothelial cancer.

This clone turned up a few times. CDR3 DNA: TGTGCCAGCAGTGCCGCGCCCCAAGAGACCCAGTACTTC. Protein sequence: CASSAAPQETQYF. The rearrangement joins TRBV9 to TRBJ2-5, with D uncertain. This CDR3 spans 13 amino acids. CDR1 is SGDLS and CDR2 is YYNGEE in the germline V gene. V lost 5 bases and J lost 1, with 9 bases in between.

This rearrangement joins TRBV2 to TRBJ2-7, with D perhaps TRBD1 (6 bases). V lost 7 bases to trimming and J lost 3 bases, with 16 bases between them. The germline V gene has CDR1 SNHLY and CDR2 FYNNEI. CDR3 size: 14 residues. The CDR3 DNA sequence: TGTGCCAGCATTTCCCGGACAGAAGACTACGAGCAGTACTTC. This gives the protein CASISRTEDYEQYF.

The gene calls are TRBV7-3 and TRBJ1-6; possibly TRBD1 for D (6 bases). V was trimmed by 2 bases and J by 6 bases, leaving 11 bases between them. Germline V gene lookup returns CDR1 SGHTA and CDR2 FQGTGA. CDR3 length: 15 amino acids. The CDR3 loop is CASSLGGSTNSPLHF. CDR3 in DNA: TGTGCCAGCAGCTTAGGGGGCAGCACTAATTCACCCCTCCACTTT.

The rearrangement joins TRBV5-1 to TRBJ2-5; the D is unclear. Per germline, CDR1 SGHRS and CDR2 YFSETQ. V was shortened by 2 bases and J by 0 bases, with 8 bases between the two germline ends. This CDR3 is built from 14 residues. The CDR3 sequence is CASSFSAYQETQYF. CDR3 bases: TGCGCCAGCAGCTTCTCCGCGTACCAAGAGACCCAGTACTTC.

The rearrangement joins TRBV7-9 to TRBJ2-1; D gene unclear. V lost 3 bases, J lost 7 bases, and 7 bases lay in between. CDR1 and CDR2 from the germline V gene are SEHNR and FQNEAQ (reference sequence). The CDR3 is 12 residues long. As DNA, the CDR3 is TGTGCCAGCAGCTTTTCCCGGAATGAGCAGTTCTTC. As protein: CASSFSRNEQFF.

V gene TRBV4-3 combines with J gene TRBJ2-1; 10 bases match TRBD2. Germline loops: CDR1 LGHNA, CDR2 YSLEER. The CDR3 covers 16 residues. Unmatched junction bases numbered 17, after V lost 3 bases and J lost 15 bases. Written as DNA, the CDR3 is TGCGCCAGCAGCCAGGGGCGAACCCGCCTAGCGGGGGATCTGTTCTTC. The encoded protein is CASSQGRTRLAGDLFF.

The chain employs TRBV6-1 and TRBJ2-5, with TRBD2 matching 7 bases. The CDR3 totals 13 residues. The junction had 4 bases not matched to a gene; V was cut back by 5 bases and J by 4 bases. Germline V gene sequence: CDR1 MNHNS, CDR2 SASEGT. In nucleotides, the CDR3 is TGTGCCAGCAGTTGGGGAGGGCGAGAGACCCAGTACTTC. It translates to CASSWGGRETQYF.

The chain joins TRBV4-2 to TRBJ1-1; 7 bases line up with TRBD1. This CDR3 comprises 14 residues. The trim removed 5 bases at V and 7 bases at J, leaving 10 bases unmatched. Germline assignment: CDR1 LGHNA and CDR2 YNFKEQ. CDR3 bases: TGTGCCAGCAGCGACGATCGACAGGGTAGTGAAGCTTTCTTT. Its translation is CASSDDRQGSEAFF.

The chain combines TRBV7-6 with TRBJ2-7, with 7 bases lining up with TRBD1. The CDR3 has 15 residues. The germline V gene has CDR1 SGHVS and CDR2 FNYEAQ. The V gene end was trimmed by 4 bases and the J gene end by 2 bases; junction bases not matched to a gene: 8. CDR3 in DNA: TGTGCCAGCAGCTCCGTGACAGGGAGAGCCTACGAGCAGTACTTC. Translating it yields CASSSVTGRAYEQYF.

The J gene is TRBJ2-5, the V gene TRBV13; TRBD1 agrees at 7 bases. With 5 bases clipped from V and 5 bases from J, the junction kept 5 bases outside the gene matches. Germline CDR1 PRHDT, CDR2 FYEKMQ (reference sequence). The CDR3 is 13 residues long. CDR3 DNA: TGTGCCAGCAGCATTCAGGGGGAGGAGACCCAGTACTTC. Encoded protein: CASSIQGEETQYF. Full variable domain (missing parts from reference TRBV13 and TRBJ2-5): AAGVIQSPRHLIKEKRETATLKCYPIPRHDTVYWYQQGPGQDPQFLISFYEKMQSDKGSIPDRFSAQQFSDYHSELNMSSLELGDSALYFCASSIQGEETQYFGPGTRLLVL.

Concerning this clone: Other DNA sequences in this sample translate to the same CDR3. The chain links TRBV4-3 to TRBJ2-1; possibly TRBD2 for D (6 bases). The germline V gene encodes CDR1 LGHNA and CDR2 YSLEER. CDR3 size: 15 residues. The V end lost 4 bases, the J end lost 0 bases, and 10 bases lay between the germline ends. CDR3 bases: TGCGCCAGCAGCCGTGGGGGGAGCTCCTACAATGAGCAGTTCTTC. It specifies CASSRGGSSYNEQFF.

This clone was seen only once. The rearrangement links TRBV19 to TRBJ1-2; D is uncertain. Trimming shortened V by 4 bases and J by 4 bases, and 10 bases separated the two germline ends. Germline V gene data show CDR1 as LNHDA and CDR2 as SQIVND (reference sequence). This CDR3 has 13 residues. The CDR3 nucleotides read TGTGCCAGTAGTACACAAATCGTCTATGGCTACACCTTC. It is translated as CASSTQIVYGYTF. The full variable domain, its missing parts supplied by reference TRBV19 and TRBJ1-2, is DGGITQSPKYLFRKEGQNVTLSCEQNLNHDAMYWYRQDPGQGLRLIYYSQIVNDFQKGDIAEGYSVSREKKESFPLTVTSAQKNPTAFYLCASSTQIVYGYTFGSGTRLTVV.

V and J are TRBV30 and TRBJ1-2; a possible D gene is TRBD1 (6 bases). Germline loops: CDR1 GTSNPN, CDR2 SVGIG (reference sequence). Trimming shortened V by 8 bases and J by 1 base, and 11 bases separated the two germline ends. The CDR3 covers 12 residues. DNA of the CDR3: TGTGCCGGGGACACCTTTAACTATGGCTACACCTTC. Translation gives CAGDTFNYGYTF.

The chain combines TRBV7-8 with TRBJ2-5, with 9 bases matching TRBD1. V was clipped by 4 bases and J by 4 bases; unmatched bases: 10. Per germline, CDR1 SGHVS and CDR2 FQNEAQ. The CDR3 has 16 amino acids. CDR3 nucleotides: TGTGCCAGCAGCTGGTTGGGACAGGGTGGGGGAGAGACCCAGTACTTC. As protein: CASSWLGQGGGETQYF.

The V gene is TRBV5-6, the J gene TRBJ2-5; no clear D. This CDR3 has 13 residues. The germline CDR1 and CDR2 sequences are SGHDT and YYEEEE. The germline V and J ends were trimmed by 4 bases and 0 bases, with 7 bases remaining between them. The CDR3 is CASSQTDQETQYF. CDR3 in DNA: TGTGCCAGCAGCCAAACAGACCAAGAGACCCAGTACTTC.

The CDR3 DNA reads as TGTGCCACCAGCAGAGAAGGTCGGGCGGGGGGGCAAGATACGCAGTATTTT. Translated: CATSREGRAGGQDTQYF. The rearrangement uses TRBV15 and TRBJ2-3; TRBD2 aligns across 9 bases. J was trimmed by 5 bases and V by 0 bases; bases with no gene match: 9. The CDR3 has 17 residues. Per germline, CDR1 LNHNV and CDR2 YYDKDF (reference sequence).

V gene TRBV18 combines with J gene TRBJ1-1; possibly TRBD1 for D (5 bases). Germline V gives CDR1 KGHSH, CDR2 LQKENI. Trimming removed 5 bases from V and 3 bases from J, with 10 bases in between. The CDR3 has 13 residues. CDR3 loop: CASSATVYTEAFF. The CDR3 bases are TGTGCCAGCTCAGCGACAGTCTACACTGAAGCTTTCTTT.

The V and J genes are TRBV11-2 and TRBJ2-5; no reliable D call. Germline CDR1 SGHAT, CDR2 FQNNGV. V lost 2 bases and J lost 1, with 5 bases in between. This CDR3 spans 13 amino acids. The DNA for the CDR3 is TGTGCCAGCAGCTTAATCGGCCAAGAGACCCAGTACTTC. This encodes CASSLIGQETQYF.

The chain carries TRBV2 and TRBJ1-3; perhaps TRBD1 as D (5 bases). Trimming took 7 bases from V and 0 from J, leaving 16 bases between them. Germline CDR1 is SNHLY and CDR2 is FYNNEI. The CDR3 covers 16 residues. CDR3 protein: CASKFSGLPSGNTIYF. The CDR3 nucleotides read TGTGCCAGCAAATTCTCGGGACTACCCTCTGGAAACACCATATATTTT.

The CDR3 DNA sequence: TGCAGCGTCACCAGGGGTACTGAAGCTTTCTTT. Amino acid sequence: CSVTRGTEAFF. J is TRBJ1-1 and V is TRBV29-1, with D possibly TRBD1 on 6 matching bases. The ends were cut back, 6 bases at V and 5 bases at J, with 10 bases in the middle. The CDR3 sequence is 11 residues long. Germline CDR1 and CDR2: SQVTM and ANQGSEA.

This clone was counted between two and nine times. The chain carries TRBV27 and TRBJ1-3; no firm D call. The ends were cut back, 5 bases at V and 0 bases at J, with 8 bases in the middle. The CDR3 spans 14 residues. The germline V gene has CDR1 MNHEY and CDR2 SMNVEV (reference sequence). CDR3 residues: CASSGRFSGNTIYF. CDR3 in DNA: TGTGCCAGCAGTGGCAGGTTCTCTGGAAACACCATATATTTT.